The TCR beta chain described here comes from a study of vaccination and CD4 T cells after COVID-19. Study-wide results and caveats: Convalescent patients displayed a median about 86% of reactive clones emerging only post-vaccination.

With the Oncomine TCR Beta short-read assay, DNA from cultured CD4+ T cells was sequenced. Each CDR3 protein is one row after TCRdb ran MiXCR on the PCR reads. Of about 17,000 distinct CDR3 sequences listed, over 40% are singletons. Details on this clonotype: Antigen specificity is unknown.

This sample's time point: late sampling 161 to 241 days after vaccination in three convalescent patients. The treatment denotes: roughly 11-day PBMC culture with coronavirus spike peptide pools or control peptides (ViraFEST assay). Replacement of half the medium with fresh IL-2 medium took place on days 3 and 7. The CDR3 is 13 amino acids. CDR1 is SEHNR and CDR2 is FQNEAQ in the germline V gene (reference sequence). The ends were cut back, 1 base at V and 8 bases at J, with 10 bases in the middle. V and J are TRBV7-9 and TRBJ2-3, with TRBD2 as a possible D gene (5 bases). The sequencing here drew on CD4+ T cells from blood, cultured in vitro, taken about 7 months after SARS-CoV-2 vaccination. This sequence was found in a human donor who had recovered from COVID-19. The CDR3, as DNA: TGTGCCAGCAGCTTAGGAGGGTGGGCTACGCAGTATTTT. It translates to CASSLGGWATQYF.